This paragraph covers one TCR beta chain sequence. CDR1 is LNHDA and CDR2 is SQIVND in the germline V gene (reference sequence). Trimming took 2 bases from V and 7 from J, leaving 9 bases between them. The CDR3 is 14 amino acids. Method: immunoSEQ multiplex PCR; TCRdb's copy keeps in-frame clones and lacks some. The data contain some 110,000 clones, roughly nine tenths of them seen just once; the ten biggest clones take up 1.5% to 2%. This sample is part of a study of blood T cell repertoires in COVID-19. Study-wide background: The United States, Italy and Spain were the sources of the acute and convalescent COVID-19 samples. Sources were T cells, B-cell-depleted T cells, or PBMCs; the material itself was cDNA or gDNA.

The chain couples TRBV19 to TRBJ1-6; D gene ambiguous. This receptor was obtained from a human donor with active COVID-19. The donor label of this sample is uncertain. Sequencing input: peripheral blood. CDR3 bases: TGTGCCAGTAGTATATCCGGAGCAAATTCACCCCTCCACTTT. Its protein is CASSISGANSPLHF. Supplemented by reference TRBV19 and TRBJ1-6, the full variable domain reads DGGITQSPKYLFRKEGQNVTLSCEQNLNHDAMYWYRQDPGQGLRLIYYSQIVNDFQKGDIAEGYSVSREKKESFPLTVTSAQKNPTAFYLCASSISGANSPLHFGNGTRLTVT.